This entry lists 32 T cell receptor beta chains sequenced from one sample in a study of T cell clonality in common variable immunodeficiency. Assay: immunoSEQ multiplex PCR; the TCRdb copy retains only in-frame clones and omits some. Altogether around 52,000 clones were found in the sample, and no singletons occur. The sample consisted of peripheral blood mononuclear cells. These receptors were obtained from a person aged 18 to 75 in good health.

This clone was recorded many times. The CDR3 goes on 3 residues after the read ends, and that part is filled in from the germline J gene. The rearrangement uses TRBV11-3 and TRBJ1-3, with TRBD1 matching 8 bases. CDR3 length: 15 amino acids. The ends lost 3 bases at V and 2 bases at J; junction bases unmatched: 3. Germline V gene lookup returns CDR1 SGHNT and CDR2 YENEEA. The CDR3 bases that were read are TGTGCCAGCAGCTTCGACAGGGGAACTGGAAACACC. Translating gives CASSFDRGTGNT. The complete CDR3 protein is CASSFDRGTGNTIYF.

This clone showed up many times. The DNA ends 3 residues before the CDR3 does, and the rest of the CDR3 is filled in from the germline J gene. This rearrangement joins TRBV18 to TRBJ1-6; D remains ambiguous. The CDR3 contains 14 residues. Germline V gives CDR1 KGHSH, CDR2 LQKENI. V was pared by 1 base and J by 5 bases, with 6 bases between. CDR3 DNA (partial): TGTGCCAGCTCACCACGGAGGGATAATTCACCC. This translates into CASSPRRDNSP. The full CDR3 protein is CASSPRRDNSPLHF. The full variable domain, in which reference TRBV18 and TRBJ1-6 provide the parts outside the CDR3, is NAGVMQNPRHLVRRRGQEARLRCSPMKGHSHVYWYRQLPEEGLKFMVYLQKENIIDESGMPKERFSAEFPKEGPSILRIQQVVRGDSAAYFCASSPRRDNSPLHFGNGTRLTVT.

This clone was counted ten times or more. The CDR3 goes on 3 residues after the read ends, and that part is filled in from the germline J gene. This chain uses TRBV18 with TRBJ2-6; 11 positions agree with TRBD1. The CDR3 length is 14 residues. CDR1 KGHSH and CDR2 LQKENI come from the germline V gene. The trim removed 4 bases at V and 11 bases at J, leaving 4 bases unmatched. This chain's CDR3 is CASSRRDRGDVLTF. The CDR3 DNA, read in part, is TGTGCCAGCTCACGCCGGGACAGGGGGGACGTC.

This clone was observed at least ten times. The read is 3 residues too short to cover the CDR3 end, so that end is filled in from the germline J gene. The chain employs TRBV5-1 and TRBJ1-1; D not resolved. The germline V and J ends were trimmed by 0 bases and 3 bases, with 6 bases remaining between them. This CDR3 region has 13 residues. Germline V gives CDR1 SGHRS, CDR2 YFSETQ. The sequenced CDR3 bases are TGCGCCAGCAGCTTGGGGCAGGACACTGAA. This codes for CASSLGQDTE. The entire CDR3 sequence reads CASSLGQDTEAFF.

This clone was seen a few times. The read ends 3 residues early relative to the CDR3; the germline J gene fills the gap. The J gene is TRBJ2-7, the V gene TRBV5-1, with TRBD1 matching over 9 bases. V was pared by 4 bases and J by 1 base, with 3 bases of the junction left unmatched. The CDR3 length is 14 residues. The V gene's germline CDR1 is SGHRS and CDR2 YFSETQ. The CDR3 is CASSETGGSYEQYF. CDR3 DNA (partial): TGCGCCAGCAGCGAGACAGGGGGATCCTACGAG.

This clone has at least ten counts. The read gets to within 3 residues of the CDR3 end, and the germline J gene fills in the rest. The chain carries TRBV7-6 and TRBJ2-7; D remains unclear. V was cut by 1 base and J by 2 bases, with 6 bases left in between. Per germline, CDR1 SGHVS and CDR2 FNYEAQ. This CDR3 spans 13 amino acids. The sequenced CDR3 bases are TGTGCCAGCAGCTTAGGGCGGACCTACGAG. Protein sequence: CASSLGRTYE. The full CDR3 protein is CASSLGRTYEQYF.

Many counts were recorded for this clone. The read terminates 3 residues before the CDR3 end, so the remaining end is supplied by the germline J gene. The chain recombines TRBV20-1 with TRBJ1-3; D not certain. Trimming shortened V by 0 bases and J by 4 bases, and 10 bases separated the two germline ends. The CDR3 extends over 14 amino acids. CDR1 DFQATT and CDR2 SNEGSKA come from the germline V gene (reference sequence). The sequenced CDR3 bases are TGCAGTGCTAGAGATCAGAACAGCGGAAACACC. Translating it yields CSARDQNSGNT. The complete CDR3 protein is CSARDQNSGNTIYF.

This clone was picked up many times. The sequence runs out 3 residues before the end of the CDR3; the remainder is reconstructed from the germline J gene. The rearrangement links TRBV15 to TRBJ2-1; D might be TRBD1 (6 bases). The V end lost 7 bases, the J end lost 2 bases, and 12 bases lay between the germline ends. In germline, CDR1 is LNHNV, CDR2 YYDKDF (reference sequence). The CDR3 consists of 14 residues. The CDR3 DNA, read in part, is TGTGCCACCACCCCGGACAGAACCTACAATGAG. Translated, it gives CATTPDRTYNE. Given in full, the CDR3 is CATTPDRTYNEQFF.

This clone was found many times. The read gets to within 3 residues of the CDR3 end, and the germline J gene fills in the rest. The V gene is TRBV7-3, the J gene TRBJ2-3; 11 nucleotides line up with TRBD2. Trimming removed 3 bases from V and 7 bases from J; junction bases left unmatched: 12. The CDR3 is made up of 17 amino acids. CDR1 and CDR2 from the germline V gene are SGHTA and FQGTGA. CDR3 loop: CASSFTGTSGLGNTQYF. Incomplete CDR3 DNA: TGTGCCAGCAGCTTCACCGGGACTAGCGGACTAGGGAATACG.

Many counts were recorded for this clone. With the read ending 3 residues before the CDR3 end, the germline J gene is used to fill in that end. The chain is built from TRBV20-1 and TRBJ1-2; D not certain. The CDR3 is 14 residues long. CDR1 DFQATT and CDR2 SNEGSKA come from the germline V gene (reference sequence). V was cut by 3 bases and J by 2 bases, with 13 bases left in between. The sequenced part of the CDR3 DNA is TGCAGTGCTAGGGGAAATGGCGGGAACTATGGC. Translating it yields CSARGNGGNYG. The complete CDR3 sequence is CSARGNGGNYGYTF.

Many counts were recorded for this clone. The CDR3 end lies 3 residues beyond the end of the read and is filled in from the germline J gene. The V and J genes are TRBV5-6 and TRBJ2-5, with 7 bases lining up with TRBD1. Per germline, CDR1 SGHDT and CDR2 YYEEEE. CDR3 size: 13 residues. Trimming at V came to 3 bases and at J to 4 bases, leaving 3 bases not matched to a gene. Incomplete CDR3 DNA: TGTGCCAGCAGCTGGGGACAGAGAGAGACC. Protein: CASSWGQRET. The complete CDR3 protein is CASSWGQRETQYF.

This clone has at least ten counts. The read terminates 3 residues ahead of where the CDR3 ends, so the germline J gene completes it. V gene TRBV12-3 or TRBV12-4 combines with J gene TRBJ1-4, with D perhaps TRBD1 (5 bases). The CDR3 has 15 amino acids. Trimming cost V 3 bases and J 8 bases, with 16 bases left between them. The CDR3 bases that were read are TGTGCCAGCAGTTTCGGGTCGGGAGGGGTCGAAAAA. Translation: CASSFGSGGVEK. The complete CDR3 sequence is CASSFGSGGVEKLFF.

This clone showed up many times. The read terminates 3 residues ahead of where the CDR3 ends, so the germline J gene completes it. This chain uses TRBV5-6 with TRBJ1-2; D is ambiguous. Germline V CDR1 and CDR2: SGHDT, YYEEEE. The germline V and J ends were trimmed by 10 bases and 1 base, with 14 bases remaining between them. CDR3 length equals 13 residues. The chain's CDR3 is CAGNPRSNYGYTF. The CDR3 DNA, read in part, is TGTGCCGGCAATCCCAGGAGTAACTATGGC.

This clone was seen a few times. The observed sequence ends 3 residues before the CDR3 terminus, with the missing tail filled in from the germline J gene. V gene TRBV20-1 combines with J gene TRBJ2-1; 8 bases are a match to TRBD2. The CDR3 extends over 14 amino acids. In germline, CDR1 is DFQATT, CDR2 SNEGSKA (reference sequence). The V and J ends lost 6 bases and 2 bases, in that order; junction bases with no gene match: 6. CDR3 DNA, as far as it was read: TGCAGTGCCCGGGGGGGGAGGACCTACAATGAG. It specifies CSARGGRTYNE. The entire CDR3 is CSARGGRTYNEQFF.

At least ten counts were recorded for this clone. CDR3 loop: CASSLEQGRTEAFF. CDR3 bases read: TGTGCCAGCAGTTTAGAACAGGGGAGGACTGAA. The V gene is TRBV28, the J gene TRBJ1-1; 7 bases align to TRBD1. The read stops 3 residues short of the end of the CDR3; the missing end is completed from the germline J gene. CDR1 and CDR2 (germline): MDHEN, SYDVKM. The CDR3 covers 14 residues. J lost 5 bases, V lost 2 bases, and 5 bases had no gene match.

This clone was observed a few times. Coverage ceases 3 residues before the CDR3 finishes, and the germline J gene fills in the end. The chain links TRBV2 to TRBJ2-7, with no clear D. The length of the CDR3 is 11 residues. V lost 10 bases to trimming and J lost 4 bases, with 11 bases between them. Germline V gene lookup returns CDR1 SNHLY and CDR2 FYNNEI. CDR3 DNA (partial): TGTGCCACCTCCTCGGGTTACGAG. Protein sequence: CATSSGYE. The whole CDR3 is CATSSGYEQYF. The entire variable domain, with the rest obtained from reference TRBV2 and TRBJ2-7, is as follows: EPEVTQTPSHQVTQMGQEVILRCVPISNHLYFYWYRQILGQKVEFLVSFYNNEISEKSEIFDDQFSVERPDGSNFTLKIRSTKLEDSAMYFCATSSGYEQYFGPGTRLTVT.

This clone was detected ten times or more. Sequencing ends 3 residues short of the CDR3 end; the germline J gene provides the rest. This chain joins TRBV5-1 and TRBJ1-6, with a possible D match to TRBD1 (6 bases). Germline CDR1 is SGHRS and CDR2 is YFSETQ. The CDR3 loop spans 16 amino acids. V shed 1 base and J shed 9 bases, with 17 bases lying between them. The sequenced part of the CDR3 DNA is TGCGCCAGCAGCTTGACAGGCCAACTAGGGGGTTCACCC. The encoded protein is CASSLTGQLGGSP. The entire CDR3 protein reads CASSLTGQLGGSPLHF.

This clone has at least ten counts. Read sequence stops 3 residues before the CDR3 end, and the germline J gene provides the missing end. The V gene is TRBV29-1, the J gene TRBJ2-7, with TRBD1 as a possible D gene (6 bases). The CDR3 consists of 13 residues. The V and J ends lost 5 bases and 1 base respectively, with 12 bases between them. Per germline, CDR1 SQVTM and CDR2 ANQGSEA. Partial CDR3 DNA: TGCAGCGTTCTTGACAGGTTTTCCTACGAG. Translating gives CSVLDRFSYE. The full CDR3 reads CSVLDRFSYEQYF.

This clone was seen at least ten times. Read sequence stops 3 residues before the CDR3 end, and the germline J gene provides the missing end. The chain employs TRBV20-1 and TRBJ2-7; D gene ambiguous. The CDR3 covers 14 residues. The V gene lost 0 bases and the J gene lost 6 bases, with 15 bases spanning the gap. Germline lookup yields CDR1 DFQATT and CDR2 SNEGSKA (reference sequence). The CDR3 is CSARDLSAGFEQYF. The covered CDR3 bases are TGCAGTGCTAGAGATCTAAGCGCCGGTTTCGAG.

This clone was detected many times. With the read ending 3 residues before the CDR3 end, the germline J gene is used to fill in that end. J is TRBJ2-7 and V is TRBV18; D is perhaps TRBD2 (5 bases). The CDR3 covers 14 residues. Trimming shortened V by 0 bases and J by 2 bases, and 8 bases separated the two germline ends. The V gene's germline CDR1 is KGHSH and CDR2 LQKENI. The CDR3 bases that were read are TGTGCCAGCTCACCACCTACGGGGACCTACGAG. It encodes CASSPPTGTYE. The entire CDR3 sequence reads CASSPPTGTYEQYF.

This clone was observed at least ten times. The CDR3 goes on 3 residues after the read ends, and that part is filled in from the germline J gene. This chain joins TRBV20-1 and TRBJ1-1; D gene ambiguous. Germline lookup yields CDR1 DFQATT and CDR2 SNEGSKA (reference sequence). The CDR3 sequence is 14 residues long. Trimming took off 3 bases at V and 1 base at J, with 12 bases between the two ends. The sequenced part of the CDR3 DNA is TGCAGTGCTAGGCGGGCTTCTCAGAACACTGAA. Its protein product is CSARRASQNTE. The full-length CDR3 reads as CSARRASQNTEAFF.

The table lists this clone with many counts. The read finishes 3 residues shy of the CDR3 end, and the germline J gene is used to complete it. J is TRBJ2-7 and V is TRBV5-1; 7 bases match TRBD1. The CDR3 extends over 16 amino acids. Trimming took 0 bases from V and 0 from J; bases not matched to a gene: 6. Germline assignment: CDR1 SGHRS and CDR2 YFSETQ. The CDR3 region is CASSLEGGRFSYEQYF. The sequenced CDR3 bases are TGCGCCAGCAGCTTGGAAGGGGGCCGATTCTCCTACGAG.

This clone appeared many times. The CDR3 extends 3 residues past the end of the read, so its final part is completed from the germline J gene. The genes are TRBV20-1 and TRBJ1-4; D unresolved. With 1 base removed from V and 6 bases from J, the gap between germline ends came to 6 bases. Germline V gene data show CDR1 as DFQATT and CDR2 as SNEGSKA (reference sequence). This CDR3 has 12 amino acids. The part of the CDR3 DNA that was read is TGCAGTGCTAGAGGAGGCTATGAAAAA. Its protein product is CSARGGYEK. The complete CDR3 sequence is CSARGGYEKLFF.

This clone was counted at least ten times. The read ends 3 residues before the CDR3 terminus; that terminus is restored from the germline J gene. V and J are TRBV19 and TRBJ2-7; TRBD1 agrees at 8 bases. V lost 8 bases to trimming and J lost 3 bases; unmatched junction nucleotides: 0. Germline V gene lookup returns CDR1 LNHDA and CDR2 SQIVND (reference sequence). This CDR3 is built from 11 residues. The sequenced part of the CDR3 DNA is TGTGCCAGTGGACAGGGCTACGAG. Protein: CASGQGYE. The entire CDR3 protein reads CASGQGYEQYF.

In this sample, this clone turned up a few times. The CDR3 end falls 3 residues outside the read, so it is completed with the germline J gene. This sequence joins TRBV5-1 and TRBJ2-7; D is unresolved. Per germline, CDR1 SGHRS and CDR2 YFSETQ. Trimming removed 0 bases at V and 0 bases at J, with 7 bases between. The CDR3 extends over 14 amino acids. The covered CDR3 bases are TGCGCCAGCAGCTTGGGAGTAGACTCCTACGAG. It yields the protein CASSLGVDSYE. The full-length CDR3 reads as CASSLGVDSYEQYF.

There are many counts of this clone. The read terminates 3 residues ahead of where the CDR3 ends, so the germline J gene completes it. V usage is TRBV20-1 and J usage is TRBJ1-3; TRBD1 might be the D (5 bases). Trimming shortened V by 3 bases and J by 1 base, and 13 bases separated the two germline ends. Germline V gene data show CDR1 as DFQATT and CDR2 as SNEGSKA (reference sequence). CDR3 size: 15 residues. The sequenced CDR3 bases are TGCAGTGCTAGCCGACAGCGAGAGTCTGGAAACACC. This codes for CSASRQRESGNT. The CDR3 reads in full as CSASRQRESGNTIYF.

This clone was counted at least ten times. The read ends 3 residues early relative to the CDR3; the germline J gene fills the gap. The J gene is TRBJ2-5, the V gene TRBV20-1; TRBD2 aligns across 9 bases. Germline V gene data show CDR1 as DFQATT and CDR2 as SNEGSKA (reference sequence). CDR3 length: 15 amino acids. J lost 1 base, V lost 0 bases, and 3 bases had no gene match. The CDR3 here is CSARDVAGVQETQYF. CDR3 bases read: TGCAGTGCTAGAGATGTAGCGGGGGTCCAAGAGACC.

This clone occurred many times. The read is 3 residues too short to cover the CDR3 end, so that end is filled in from the germline J gene. V is TRBV28 and J is TRBJ2-3, with TRBD2 as a possible D gene (5 bases). The germline CDR1 and CDR2 sequences are MDHEN and SYDVKM. V lost 5 bases and J 2 bases, leaving 11 bases between the germline ends. The CDR3 has 14 amino acids. CDR3 sequence: CASSITGDTDTQYF. The sequenced CDR3 bases are TGTGCCAGCAGTATTACCGGGGACACAGATACG.

A note on this clone: The read ends 3 residues before the CDR3 terminus; that terminus is restored from the germline J gene. The chain carries TRBV5-1 and TRBJ2-5; 7 nucleotides agree with TRBD2. CDR1 is SGHRS and CDR2 is YFSETQ in the germline V gene. This CDR3 has 15 residues. The ends lost 4 bases at V and 1 base at J; junction bases unmatched: 7. CDR3 DNA, as far as it was read: TGCGCCAGCAGCCCTACCGCTAGCGGCCAAGAGACC. Amino acid sequence: CASSPTASGQET. The whole CDR3 region reads CASSPTASGQETQYF.

This clone was recorded many times. The read is 3 residues too short to cover the CDR3 end, so that end is filled in from the germline J gene. The J gene is TRBJ2-5, the V gene TRBV23-1, with D maybe TRBD2 (6 bases). TRBV23-1 belongs to the ORF category, with a function that is uncertain. The ends were cut back, 2 bases at V and 3 bases at J, with 10 bases in the middle. CDR3 size: 14 residues. The sequenced CDR3 bases are TGCGCCAGCAGTCAACCGGGGGTCGAAGAGACC. Translated, it gives CASSQPGVEET. Given in full, the CDR3 is CASSQPGVEETQYF.

There are many counts of this clone. Coverage ceases 3 residues before the CDR3 finishes, and the germline J gene fills in the end. V usage is TRBV5-1 and J usage is TRBJ1-2; possibly TRBD1 for D (5 bases). Germline assignment: CDR1 SGHRS and CDR2 YFSETQ. V shed 7 bases and J shed 5 bases, with 18 bases lying between them. The CDR3 is made up of 14 amino acids. CDR3: CASSRGGVEYGYTF. The CDR3 bases that were read are TGCGCCAGCTCCCGTGGGGGGGTGGAGTATGGC.

This clone was counted many times. The read gets to within 3 residues of the CDR3 end, and the germline J gene fills in the rest. The chain joins TRBV20-1 to TRBJ2-7; D perhaps matches TRBD2 (5 bases). The CDR3 runs to 15 residues. CDR1 is DFQATT, CDR2 SNEGSKA, per germline (reference sequence). Trimming cost V 0 bases and J 6 bases, with 18 bases left between them. Partial CDR3 DNA: TGCAGTGCTAGAGATCGGGGAAGCCGGCCTAGCGAG. It yields the protein CSARDRGSRPSE. The entire CDR3 protein is CSARDRGSRPSEQYF.